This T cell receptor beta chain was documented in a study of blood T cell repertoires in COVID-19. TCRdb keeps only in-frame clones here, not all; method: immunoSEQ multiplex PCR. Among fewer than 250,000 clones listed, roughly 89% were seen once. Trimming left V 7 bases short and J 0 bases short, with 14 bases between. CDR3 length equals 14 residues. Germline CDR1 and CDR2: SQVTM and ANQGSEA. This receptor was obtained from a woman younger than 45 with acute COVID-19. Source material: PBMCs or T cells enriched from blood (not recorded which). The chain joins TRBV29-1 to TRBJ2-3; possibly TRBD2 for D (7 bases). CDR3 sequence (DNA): TGCAGCGCCTGGGGGGGCCCCAGCACAGATACGCAGTATTTT. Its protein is CSAWGGPSTDTQYF.